These 26 T cell receptor beta chains share one sample of origin, sequenced in a study of blood T cells in healthy people across ages. For the second PCR, which ran for about 7 to 11 cycles, a sample-barcoded 5' primer and a J-beta primer mix were used. TCRdb re-analysed the 5' RACE reads in MiXCR, keeping a single row per CDR3 protein. The sample has 600,000 to 900,000 distinct CDR3 sequences; more than 25% are singletons. The same sample was also used in a study of T cells of mothers and their children.

Sequencing input: blood. Receptors originate from a boy aged 5-17 years in good health.

This clonotype has a handful of counts. The chain carries TRBV12-3 or TRBV12-4 and TRBJ2-3; 7 bases align to TRBD2. The CDR3 extends over 16 amino acids. The trim removed 4 bases at V and 2 bases at J, leaving 9 bases unmatched. Here the CDR3 DNA reads TGTGCCAGCAGTTCCACTGCTAGCGGCACCACAGATACGCAGTATTTT. Amino acids: CASSSTASGTTDTQYF.

This chain uses TRBV2 with TRBJ1-4, with a tentative D call TRBD1 (5 bases). Trimming shortened V by 5 bases and J by 7 bases, and 14 bases separated the two germline ends. The CDR3 runs 14 residues. Per the germline V gene, CDR1 is SNHLY and CDR2 is FYNNEI. CDR3 residues: CASSPGSRIEKLFF. In nucleotides, the CDR3 is TGTGCCAGCAGTCCAGGGTCGAGGATTGAAAAACTGTTTTTT.

This clonotype was seen only a few times. This chain uses TRBV27 with TRBJ2-1; perhaps TRBD1 as D (5 bases). The V end was cut by 2 bases, the J end by 0 bases, with 17 bases between. The germline V gene encodes CDR1 MNHEY and CDR2 SMNVEV (reference sequence). CDR3 size: 18 residues. CDR3: CASSLMQGPYSSYNEQFF. The CDR3 nucleotides read TGTGCCAGCAGTTTAATGCAGGGCCCCTATAGCTCCTACAATGAGCAGTTCTTC.

This clonotype turned up a few times. CDR3 nucleotides: TGTGCCATCAGTGGACAGGGGACACAAGAGACCCAGTACTTC. Amino acid sequence: CAISGQGTQETQYF. The V call is TRBV10-3, the J call TRBJ2-5; 8 bases fit TRBD1. With V trimmed by 4 bases and J by 2 bases, 3 bases remained unmatched. This CDR3 spans 14 amino acids. Germline V gene sequence: CDR1 ENHRY, CDR2 SYGVKD.

DNA of the CDR3: TGTGCCAGCAGCCGCGGGATAAGCCCTAGGAGTGAGCAGTTCTTC. Its protein product is CASSRGISPRSEQFF. The chain links TRBV14 to TRBJ2-1; perhaps TRBD2 as D (6 bases). The V end lost 4 bases, the J end lost 9 bases, and 19 bases lay between the germline ends. This CDR3 spans 15 amino acids. Germline-derived CDR1 and CDR2 are SGHDN and FVKESK.

The sample holds a few counts of this clonotype. The chain uses TRBV5-1 and TRBJ2-5; D is possibly TRBD2 (5 bases). The germline gives CDR1 SGHRS, CDR2 YFSETQ. This CDR3 is 12 amino acids long. With 4 bases removed from V and 6 bases from J, the gap between germline ends came to 10 bases. The CDR3 loop is CASSIGVQTQYF. Written as DNA, the CDR3 is TGCGCCAGCAGCATCGGGGTACAGACCCAGTACTTC.

The chain links TRBV6-5 to TRBJ1-2; 8 bases are a match to TRBD1. Germline CDR1 and CDR2: MNHEY and SVGAGI. V lost 2 bases and J lost 6; bases outside the gene matches: 8. The CDR3 totals 15 residues. DNA of the CDR3: TGTGCCAGCAGTTACGGACAGGGCCCGGTAAATGGCTACACCTTC. Its translation is CASSYGQGPVNGYTF.

This clonotype was seen a handful of times. J is TRBJ2-1 and V is TRBV4-2; the match to TRBD2 covers 13 bases. V shed 2 bases and J 4 bases; nucleotides not matched to a gene: 2. Germline V gene data show CDR1 as LGHNA and CDR2 as YNFKEQ. The CDR3 spans 16 residues. CDR3 nucleotide sequence: TGTGCCAGCAGCCAACAGACTAGCGGGGGGTACAATGAGCAGTTCTTC. Its protein is CASSQQTSGGYNEQFF.

The rearrangement links TRBV18 to TRBJ1-1; D unresolved. Trimming cost V 0 bases and J 0 bases, with 14 bases left between them. The CDR3 is made up of 17 amino acids. CDR1 is KGHSH, CDR2 LQKENI, per germline. The CDR3 sequence: CASSPPNLRAVNTEAFF. CDR3 bases: TGTGCCAGCTCACCACCGAACCTCCGGGCCGTGAACACTGAAGCTTTCTTT.

The chain uses TRBV28 and TRBJ2-5; possibly TRBD2 for D (5 bases). Looked up from germline, CDR1 is MDHEN and CDR2 is SYDVKM. The CDR3 totals 12 residues. Trimming removed 5 bases at V and 7 bases at J, with 11 bases between. In DNA, the CDR3 is TGTGCCAGCAGTGATTGGGCGGGGACCCAGTACTTC. Residues: CASSDWAGTQYF.

This chain uses TRBV28 with TRBJ2-3; the D is unclear. Trimming took 3 bases from V and 4 from J, leaving 11 bases between them. The CDR3 consists of 14 residues. Germline V CDR1 and CDR2: MDHEN, SYDVKM. In DNA, the CDR3 is TGTGCCAGCAGTTTTCTTCAGGACGCAGATACGCAGTATTTT. Protein product: CASSFLQDADTQYF.

The chain uses TRBV20-1 and TRBJ1-1; TRBD1 matches 9 bases. Per the germline V gene, CDR1 is DFQATT and CDR2 is SNEGSKA (reference sequence). CDR3 length equals 13 residues. Trimming at V came to 5 bases and at J to 5 bases, leaving 6 bases not matched to a gene. CDR3 DNA: TGCAGTGCTGCACAGGGGGCCAGTACTGAAGCTTTCTTT. The encoded protein is CSAAQGASTEAFF.

Concerning this clonotype: The junction departs from germline at one end; a sequencing error may be responsible. The rearrangement links TRBV13 to TRBJ2-2; the D gene is possibly TRBD1 (6 bases). This CDR3 comprises 13 residues. CDR1 is PRHDT, CDR2 FYEKMQ, per germline (reference sequence). This CDR3 is CASSRQEAGEPFF. CDR3 coding DNA: TGTGCCAGCAGTCGACAGGAGGCCGGGGAGCCGTTTTTT.

This clonotype was observed a handful of times. This sequence joins TRBV5-1 and TRBJ2-5; D not certain. The J call may be wrong; the DNA end is better matched by TRBJ2-1. Germline V gene sequence: CDR1 SGHRS, CDR2 YFSETQ. This CDR3 spans 16 amino acids. As DNA, the CDR3 is TGCGCCAGCAGCTACTCGGCAGTGGCGGAAAACAATGAGCAGTTCTTC. It codes for CASSYSAVAENNEQFF.

This sequence joins TRBV9 and TRBJ2-1; D is possibly TRBD1 (5 bases). The CDR3 extends over 12 amino acids. V was cut by 7 bases and J by 4 bases, with 9 bases left in between. In germline, CDR1 is SGDLS, CDR2 YYNGEE. This CDR3 reads CASAGRYNEQFF. CDR3 nucleotide sequence: TGTGCCAGCGCAGGGCGGTACAATGAGCAGTTCTTC. Full variable domain (outside the CDR3, taken from reference TRBV9 and TRBJ2-1): DSGVTQTPKHLITATGQRVTLRCSPRSGDLSVYWYQQSLDQGLQFLIQYYNGEERAKGNILERFSAQQFPDLHSELNLSSLELGDSALYFCASAGRYNEQFFGPGTRLTVL.

To note about this clonotype: Germline and junction disagree at one end, which may indicate a read error. The rearrangement uses TRBV20-1 and TRBJ2-5; the match to TRBD2 covers 10 bases. The CDR3 is made up of 15 amino acids. Germline lookup yields CDR1 DFQATT and CDR2 SNEGSKA (reference sequence). In DNA, the CDR3 is TGCAGTGCTAGAGATCGCATGAGCGGGGGGGAGACCCGGTACTTC. Translation gives CSARDRMSGGETRYF.

The rearrangement links TRBV27 to TRBJ1-1; 8 bases agree with TRBD1. Germline CDR1 reads MNHEY; CDR2 reads SMNVEV (reference sequence). V was clipped by 4 bases and J by 1 base; unmatched bases: 8. The CDR3 contains 16 residues. CDR3 amino acids: CASSSIGTGPNTEAFF. CDR3 nucleotide sequence: TGTGCCAGCAGTTCAATAGGGACAGGACCGAACACTGAAGCTTTCTTT.

This chain uses TRBV5-8 with TRBJ2-7; TRBD2 is a possible D gene (7 bases). V lost 0 bases to trimming and J lost 1 base, with 26 bases between them. The CDR3 runs to 20 residues. Germline values: CDR1 SGHTS, CDR2 YDEGEE. The DNA of the CDR3 is TGTGCCAGCAGCTTGGTGACGTTTCTGGGGGGGGGCTCGGAGTCCTACGAGCAGTACTTC. This gives the protein CASSLVTFLGGGSESYEQYF.

The rearrangement uses TRBV15 and TRBJ2-2; a possible D gene is TRBD1 (6 bases). In germline, CDR1 is LNHNV, CDR2 YYDKDF (reference sequence). The CDR3 consists of 16 residues. V lost 2 bases and J lost 4, with 14 bases in between. The CDR3 here is CATSRPRGAGTGELFF. The CDR3 DNA follows: TGTGCCACCAGCAGACCCAGGGGCGCCGGCACCGGGGAGCTGTTTTTT.

This chain uses TRBV6-6 with TRBJ2-4; 9 nucleotides agree with TRBD2. J gave up 9 bases and V 8 bases, and 14 bases lay outside the gene matches. CDR1 and CDR2 (germline): MNHNY, SVGAGI (reference sequence). CDR3 length equals 15 residues. The DNA of the CDR3 is TGTGCCAGCGGGCCTAGCGGGATTTATGAAGGCATTCAGTACTTC. Its protein is CASGPSGIYEGIQYF.

This clonotype came up a few times. The V gene is TRBV4-1, the J gene TRBJ2-5; no clear D gene. The germline gives CDR1 MGHRA, CDR2 YSYEKL. V was trimmed by 1 base and J by 0 bases, leaving 9 bases between them. The CDR3 extends over 15 amino acids. The DNA for the CDR3 is TGCGCCAGCAGCCAAGGAAGGCGGAACCAAGAGACCCAGTACTTC. Translating it yields CASSQGRRNQETQYF.

This clonotype has just a few counts. The chain's CDR3 is CASSYGRAGFRYGYTF. The CDR3 nucleotides are TGTGCCAGCAGTTACGGCCGGGCCGGGTTTCGGTATGGCTACACCTTC. The genes are TRBV6-5 and TRBJ1-2; D ambiguous. Trimming removed 2 bases from V and 5 bases from J, with 18 bases in between. Germline V gene sequence: CDR1 MNHEY, CDR2 SVGAGI. The CDR3 spans 16 residues.

The rearrangement joins TRBV7-9 to TRBJ2-3; 10 bases are shared with TRBD2. Trimming took 2 bases from V and 4 from J; bases not matched to a gene: 3. This CDR3 comprises 15 residues. Germline values: CDR1 SEHNR, CDR2 FQNEAQ (reference sequence). CDR3 nucleotide sequence: TGTGCCAGCAGCTTACTAGCGGGAGTCCCAGATACGCAGTATTTT. Protein sequence: CASSLLAGVPDTQYF.

The V gene is TRBV4-2, the J gene TRBJ2-5; D tentatively fits TRBD1 or TRBD2 (5 bases each). Between the trimmed V and J ends, which lost 3 bases and 3 bases, there was a span of 14 bases. From germline, CDR1 is LGHNA and CDR2 YNFKEQ. The CDR3 is made up of 15 amino acids. The CDR3 sequence is CASSQAKGTEETQYF. The DNA of the CDR3 is TGTGCCAGCAGCCAGGCAAAAGGGACGGAAGAGACCCAGTACTTC.

This clonotype appeared a few times. A junction boundary mismatches the germline segment, possibly from a read error. V is TRBV6-2 or TRBV6-3 and J is TRBJ2-7; possible D gene TRBD2, 6 bases. There are 14 residues in the CDR3. The V gene's germline CDR1 is MNHEY and CDR2 SVGEGT. CDR3 region: CASSYSSGLPSQNF. The CDR3 DNA reads as TGTGCCAGCAGTTACTCCTCGGGACTCCCTTCGCAGAACTTC.

This clonotype was detected only a few times. The chain recombines TRBV6-5 with TRBJ2-5, with a possible D match to TRBD2 (7 bases). The germline V gene encodes CDR1 MNHEY and CDR2 SVGAGI. Trimming stripped 8 bases from V and 7 bases from J, with 11 bases between. The CDR3 has 11 residues. CDR3 DNA sequence: TGTGCCAGCGGGGAGGGGGGGACCCAGTACTTC. Translating gives CASGEGGTQYF.